The 28 T cell receptor beta chains below all came from one sample that was sequenced in a study of T cells in localized non-small cell lung cancer. Assay used: immunoSEQ multiplex PCR; TCRdb lists only in-frame clones, some missing. The profile shows about 54,000 clones, about four fifths of them singletons. The source material was peripheral blood, sampled before any cancer treatment. These receptors were taken from a female donor older than 55 with stage II squamous cell lung carcinoma.

On this clone itself: One end of the junction is discordant with germline, which a read error may explain. This chain connects TRBV10-3 to TRBJ1-6, with D possibly TRBD1 on 5 matching bases. Per the germline V gene, CDR1 is ENHRY and CDR2 is SYGVKD. The CDR3 length is 19 residues. The CDR3 region is CAIRENLDRAPTYNSPPHF. CDR3 bases: TGTGCCATCAGAGAGAATCTCGACAGAGCCCCCACCTATAATTCACCCCCCCACTTT.

The V call is TRBV4-1, the J call TRBJ1-4, with 8 bases that match TRBD1. V dropped 0 bases and J dropped 4; count of bases not matched to a gene: 7. Germline V lookup: CDR1 MGHRA, CDR2 YSYEKL. The CDR3 is 17 amino acids. For the CDR3, the DNA is TGCGCCAGCAGCCAAGAAGGTTTGGGGACAGGTAATGAAAAACTGTTTTTT. This encodes CASSQEGLGTGNEKLFF.

This chain uses TRBV7-9 with TRBJ1-1; D uncertain. Germline V lookup: CDR1 SEHNR, CDR2 FQNEAQ (reference sequence). The V gene lost 5 bases and the J gene lost 1 base, with 14 bases spanning the gap. The CDR3 runs to 15 residues. DNA for the CDR3: TGTGCCAGCAGCCCCCTGCGTCCTCAGAACACTGAAGCTTTCTTT. It translates to CASSPLRPQNTEAFF.

The chain is built from TRBV11-1 and TRBJ2-1; D is tentatively TRBD1 or TRBD2 (5 bases each). The germline V gene has CDR1 SGHAT and CDR2 FQDESV (reference sequence). Trimming stripped 1 base from V and 10 bases from J, with 14 bases between. The CDR3 length is 14 residues. The CDR3 reads CASSLVAGGVEQFF. The CDR3 nucleotides read TGTGCCAGCAGCTTAGTAGCTGGGGGAGTGGAGCAGTTCTTC.

This chain connects TRBV4-2 to TRBJ2-7, with 10 bases lining up with TRBD1. This CDR3 is 15 amino acids long. The V gene end was trimmed by 0 bases and the J gene end by 7 bases; junction bases not matched to a gene: 6. Germline loops: CDR1 LGHNA, CDR2 YNFKEQ. The chain's CDR3 is CASSQEDRGNREQYF. CDR3 sequence (DNA): TGTGCCAGCAGCCAAGAGGACAGGGGGAATCGGGAGCAGTACTTC.

V gene TRBV5-1 combines with J gene TRBJ1-1, with 10 bases matching TRBD1. V lost 1 base and J lost 3; bases outside the gene matches: 3. Germline V gene sequence: CDR1 SGHRS, CDR2 YFSETQ. The length of the CDR3 is 15 residues. CDR3 DNA: TGCGCCAGCAGCTTGCCGGGACAGGGGTACACTGAAGCTTTCTTT. Residues: CASSLPGQGYTEAFF.

The chain uses TRBV19 and TRBJ1-1; maybe TRBD1 (5 bases). This CDR3 spans 13 amino acids. V was cut by 8 bases and J by 0 bases, with 10 bases left in between. Germline assignment: CDR1 LNHDA and CDR2 SQIVND (reference sequence). DNA for the CDR3: TGTGCCAGTTATGGGGCGGTGAACACTGAAGCTTTCTTT. It is translated as CASYGAVNTEAFF.

J is TRBJ2-2 and V is TRBV18; perhaps D is TRBD1 or TRBD2 (6 bases each). The CDR3 has 17 amino acids. V lost 3 bases and J lost 6, with 20 bases in between. CDR1 is KGHSH, CDR2 LQKENI, per germline. CDR3 sequence: CASSPPLTGAGPGELFF. The CDR3, as DNA: TGTGCCAGCTCACCCCCCCTGACGGGGGCCGGGCCCGGGGAGCTGTTTTTT.

The V call is TRBV7-9, the J call TRBJ2-2, with D perhaps matching TRBD1 (5 bases). Per the germline V gene, CDR1 is SEHNR and CDR2 is FQNEAQ (reference sequence). This CDR3 contains 11 residues. Trimming cost V 4 bases and J 8 bases, with 5 bases left between them. The CDR3 DNA reads as TGTGCCAGCAGCTCAGGGGGGGAGCTGTTTTTT. It is translated as CASSSGGELFF.

The chain uses TRBV5-1 and TRBJ2-7, with 8 bases lining up with TRBD1. CDR1 SGHRS and CDR2 YFSETQ come from the germline V gene. This CDR3 is built from 13 residues. With 8 bases clipped from V and 0 bases from J, the junction kept 4 bases outside the gene matches. Written as DNA, the CDR3 is TGCGCCAGTTCGACAGGGGACTCCTACGAGCAGTACTTC. It specifies CASSTGDSYEQYF.

The chain recombines TRBV12-5 with TRBJ1-3, with 7 bases aligning to TRBD1. The CDR3 length is 15 residues. Trimming at V came to 1 base and at J to 4 bases, leaving 4 bases not matched to a gene. Per germline, CDR1 LGHNT and CDR2 FRNRAP. The CDR3 loop is CASGLGPTGGNTIYF. For the CDR3, the DNA is TGTGCTAGTGGTTTGGGTCCGACAGGGGGAAACACCATATATTTT.

This clone was detected a few times. The gene calls are TRBV30 and TRBJ1-5; D may be TRBD1 (6 bases). CDR1 and CDR2 (germline): GTSNPN, SVGIG (reference sequence). Trimming left V 1 base short and J 3 bases short, with 10 bases between. The CDR3 consists of 14 residues. The DNA of the CDR3 is TGTGCCTGGAGTGGGAGACAGGTCAATCAGCCCCAGCATTTT. Translated, it gives CAWSGRQVNQPQHF.

The V gene is TRBV25-1, the J gene TRBJ2-3; D could derive from TRBD1 or TRBD2 (5 bases each). The ends were cut back, 3 bases at V and 9 bases at J, with 13 bases in the middle. The CDR3 loop spans 13 amino acids. Germline V gene sequence: CDR1 MGHDK, CDR2 SYGVNS. CDR3 loop: CASSDPGRATQYF. The CDR3 DNA reads as TGTGCCAGCAGTGACCCAGGGCGGGCAACGCAGTATTTT.

The rearrangement joins TRBV7-8 to TRBJ2-7; D is ambiguous. CDR1 and CDR2 from the germline V gene are SGHVS and FQNEAQ. The V and J ends lost 2 bases and 0 bases respectively, with 8 bases between them. This CDR3 has 14 amino acids. The CDR3 protein is CASSLTVPSYEQYF. The CDR3 nucleotides read TGTGCCAGCAGCTTAACGGTGCCCTCCTACGAGCAGTACTTC.

V and J are TRBV2 and TRBJ1-1; 7 nucleotides match TRBD1. The V segment lost 4 bases and the J segment 7 bases; nucleotides outside the gene matches: 12. There are 15 residues in the CDR3. From germline, CDR1 is SNHLY and CDR2 FYNNEI. The DNA of the CDR3 is TGTGCCAGCAGTGTAGGAGACAGGGCGTCCATTGAAGCTTTCTTT. Encoded protein: CASSVGDRASIEAFF.

This clone was detected once. The rearrangement uses TRBV6-4 and TRBJ1-1; 9 bases are shared with TRBD1. Germline-derived CDR1 and CDR2 are MRHNA and SNTAGT. With 7 bases clipped from V and 1 base from J, the junction kept 16 bases outside the gene matches. The CDR3 length is 18 residues. In DNA form, the CDR3 reads TGTGCCAGCAACAGCCTGATTCGGACAGGGGAGGGGAACACTGAAGCTTTCTTT. This sequence encodes CASNSLIRTGEGNTEAFF.

The rearrangement links TRBV28 to TRBJ2-3, with D uncertain. V lost 5 bases, J lost 10 bases, and 22 bases lay in between. The CDR3 is made up of 15 amino acids. The germline V gene encodes CDR1 MDHEN and CDR2 SYDVKM. CDR3 nucleotides: TGTGCCAGCAGTGCCAATGGCGGTATGAATCCTTCGCAGTATTTT. Amino acids: CASSANGGMNPSQYF.

The rearrangement joins TRBV6-5 to TRBJ1-1; D is unclear. Germline lookup yields CDR1 MNHEY and CDR2 SVGAGI. Trimming cost V 2 bases and J 4 bases, with 5 bases left between them. The length of the CDR3 is 12 residues. The DNA for the CDR3 is TGTGCCAGCAGTTACGGGCCCACTGAAGCTTTCTTT. It yields the protein CASSYGPTEAFF.

Worth noting for this clone: Within the sample, other DNA sequences also encode this same CDR3. V and J are TRBV9 and TRBJ2-3; TRBD1 agrees at 7 bases. This CDR3 region has 14 residues. Germline V lookup: CDR1 SGDLS, CDR2 YYNGEE. V trimming: 3 bases; J trimming: 1 base; junction bases outside the gene matches: 2. CDR3 bases: TGTGCCAGCAGCGCGACAGGGCGCACAGATACGCAGTATTTT. Translating it yields CASSATGRTDTQYF. The full variable domain, completed using reference TRBV9 and TRBJ2-3, is DSGVTQTPKHLITATGQRVTLRCSPRSGDLSVYWYQQSLDQGLQFLIQYYNGEERAKGNILERFSAQQFPDLHSELNLSSLELGDSALYFCASSATGRTDTQYFGPGTRLTVL.

The chain carries TRBV27 and TRBJ1-6, with 8 nucleotides matching TRBD1. Germline CDR1 reads MNHEY; CDR2 reads SMNVEV (reference sequence). The CDR3 length is 16 residues. V gave up 5 bases and J gave up 5 bases; unmatched junction bases: 8. CDR3 coding DNA: TGTGCCAGCAGTCTTTGGACAGGGTGGAATAATTCACCCCTCCACTTT. Its protein is CASSLWTGWNNSPLHF.

This clone was observed a few times. The chain couples TRBV6-5 to TRBJ2-7, with 9 positions matching TRBD1. Looked up from germline, CDR1 is MNHEY and CDR2 is SVGAGI. J gave up 2 bases and V 5 bases, and 4 bases lay outside the gene matches. The CDR3 runs 14 residues. In DNA form, the CDR3 reads TGTGCCAGCAGTGCGACAGGGGGACCCTACGAGCAGTACTTC. Translated, it gives CASSATGGPYEQYF.

This clone is a singleton in its sample. The chain joins TRBV9 to TRBJ2-5, with TRBD1 matching 7 bases. The V gene's germline CDR1 is SGDLS and CDR2 YYNGEE. Unmatched junction bases numbered 5, after V lost 4 bases and J lost 5 bases. CDR3 length: 13 amino acids. CDR3 amino acids: CASSLGGLETQYF. The CDR3 coding sequence is TGTGCCAGCAGCCTAGGGGGCTTGGAGACCCAGTACTTC.

The V call is TRBV19, the J call TRBJ2-3, with D hard to call. CDR3 length: 15 residues. Germline CDR1 reads LNHDA; CDR2 reads SQIVND (reference sequence). Trimming cost V 0 bases and J 0 bases, with 7 bases left between them. DNA for the CDR3: TGTGCCAGTAGTATAGACGCAGAAAGCACAGATACGCAGTATTTT. Amino acid sequence: CASSIDAESTDTQYF.

This clone has more than one count but fewer than ten. The chain employs TRBV19 and TRBJ1-6; the D is unclear. Germline-derived CDR1 and CDR2 are LNHDA and SQIVND (reference sequence). The V gene lost 7 bases and the J gene lost 10 bases, with 14 bases spanning the gap. The CDR3 is 13 residues long. The CDR3 DNA sequence: TGTGCCAGTACCGAAATCGCCAACTCACCCCTCCACTTT. As protein: CASTEIANSPLHF.

V gene TRBV9 combines with J gene TRBJ2-3; no reliable D call. CDR3 size: 14 residues. The germline V and J ends were trimmed by 4 bases and 2 bases, with 11 bases remaining between them. Germline V gene sequence: CDR1 SGDLS, CDR2 YYNGEE. The CDR3 nucleotides read TGTGCCAGCAGCCCGAGCCCCCTCACAGATACGCAGTATTTT. Translated: CASSPSPLTDTQYF.

The rearrangement uses TRBV19 and TRBJ1-4, with 7 bases aligning to TRBD1. The CDR3 loop spans 15 amino acids. Trimming at V came to 3 bases and at J to 7 bases, leaving 8 bases not matched to a gene. Per germline, CDR1 LNHDA and CDR2 SQIVND (reference sequence). CDR3 coding DNA: TGTGCCAGTAGTATCAACAGGGGATTGGGTGAAAAACTGTTTTTT. Its translation is CASSINRGLGEKLFF.

The V call is TRBV6-5, the J call TRBJ2-7; 12 bases align to TRBD1. CDR1 and CDR2 (germline): MNHEY, SVGAGI. This CDR3 region has 15 residues. The ends lost 6 bases at V and 6 bases at J; junction bases unmatched: 9. The CDR3 DNA sequence: TGTGCCAGCAGCTCCCTCGCGGGACAGGGGGCCGAGCAGTACTTC. This encodes CASSSLAGQGAEQYF.

CDR3 nucleotides: TGTGCCAGCAGTTACTCGGCGAGGCAGCCCCAGCATTTT. Translating gives CASSYSARQPQHF. This sequence joins TRBV6-6 and TRBJ1-5, with D hard to call. The CDR3 loop spans 13 amino acids. Trimming removed 0 bases from V and 7 bases from J, with 7 bases in between. CDR1 and CDR2 (germline): MNHNY, SVGAGI (reference sequence).